This T cell receptor beta chain came from a study of blood T cell repertoires in COVID-19. Some clones are missing from TCRdb's copy, which holds only in-frame ones; the method was immunoSEQ multiplex PCR. The sample includes 130,000 or so clones, approximately 89% of them seen just once. Germline CDR1 MGHDK, CDR2 SYGVNS. The CDR3 loop spans 15 amino acids. Trimming stripped 2 bases from V and 3 bases from J, with 11 bases between. V and J are TRBV25-1 and TRBJ2-1; possible D gene TRBD2, 5 bases. The sequence came from a human donor in a cohort sampled during active COVID-19. Material for sequencing was peripheral blood. CDR3 in amino acids: CASSEGRAGYNEQFF. The DNA for the CDR3 is TGTGCCAGCAGTGAAGGGCGGGCCGGCTACAATGAGCAGTTCTTC.